The 8 T cell receptor beta chains below all came from one sample that was sequenced in a study of T cell responses to AZD1222 COVID-19 vaccine. TCRdb keeps only in-frame clones here, not all; method: immunoSEQ multiplex PCR. The table records 150,000 or so clones, roughly nine tenths of them present only once. The specimen comprised peripheral blood, sampled after recovery from COVID-19. Receptor source: an adult who had recovered from COVID-19.

In this sample, this clone turned up once. The V and J genes are TRBV5-1 and TRBJ1-1, with D unresolved. V was clipped by 3 bases and J by 2 bases, with 14 bases between them. CDR1 is SGHRS, CDR2 YFSETQ, per germline. This CDR3 spans 15 amino acids. CDR3 in amino acids: CASSSLFRGNTEAFF. CDR3 nucleotide sequence: TGCGCCAGCAGCTCCCTTTTCCGGGGAAACACTGAAGCTTTCTTT.

This rearrangement joins TRBV5-4 to TRBJ2-3, with 13 bases aligning to TRBD2. The CDR3 is 15 residues long. J lost 5 bases, V lost 0 bases, and 0 bases had no gene match. Germline V CDR1 and CDR2: SGHNT, YYREEE (reference sequence). For the CDR3, the DNA is TGTGCCAGCAGCTTGGGACTAGCGGGGGGAGATACGCAGTATTTT. Translating gives CASSLGLAGGDTQYF.

CDR3 nucleotides: TGTGCCAGCAGCCACCTCGAGGGTAGCGGCGGCCTTTTTTTCTTC. It codes for CASSHLEGSGGLFFF. This rearrangement joins TRBV4-2 to TRBJ2-1; perhaps TRBD2 as D (6 bases). Germline V lookup: CDR1 LGHNA, CDR2 YNFKEQ. The V end was cut by 3 bases, the J end by 16 bases, with 25 bases between. The CDR3 has 15 amino acids.

CDR3 nucleotides: TGCGCCAGCAGCTTGACCCAGGGGTCCTACGAGCAGTACTTC. The encoded protein is CASSLTQGSYEQYF. The J gene is TRBJ2-7, the V gene TRBV5-1; TRBD1 might be the D (6 bases). Germline assignment: CDR1 SGHRS and CDR2 YFSETQ. Trimming cost V 1 base and J 1 base, with 9 bases left between them. CDR3 length: 14 amino acids.

This clone turned up a few times. The chain has TRBV9 and TRBJ1-1, with 9 bases fitting TRBD1. V was clipped by 2 bases and J by 4 bases; unmatched bases: 3. The CDR3 runs 14 residues. Germline CDR1 reads SGDLS; CDR2 reads YYNGEE. CDR3 nucleotide sequence: TGTGCCAGCAGCGTGGACAGGGGACGCACTGAAGCTTTCTTT. This codes for CASSVDRGRTEAFF.

The chain recombines TRBV5-6 with TRBJ2-2, with 8 bases that match TRBD1. V shed 4 bases, J shed 2 bases, and the junction held 4 bases outside the gene matches. Germline values: CDR1 SGHDT, CDR2 YYEEEE. The CDR3 is 15 amino acids. CDR3 residues: CASSLGQGNTGELFF. In nucleotides, the CDR3 is TGTGCCAGCAGCCTCGGACAGGGTAACACCGGGGAGCTGTTTTTT.

This clone was detected a few times. V gene TRBV20-1 combines with J gene TRBJ1-2; the match to TRBD1 covers 10 bases. This CDR3 has 16 residues. Germline V gene lookup returns CDR1 DFQATT and CDR2 SNEGSKA (reference sequence). V was pared by 3 bases and J by 3 bases, with 10 bases of the junction left unmatched. For the CDR3, the DNA is TGCAGTGCTAGTTCCACCGGTGACAGGGGGCACTATGGCTACACCTTC. As protein: CSASSTGDRGHYGYTF.

The chain has TRBV3-1 (or the pseudogene TRBV3-2) and TRBJ1-2; 9 bases are a match to TRBD1. The CDR3 is 16 amino acids. The J segment lost 6 bases and the V segment lost 4 bases, leaving 12 bases of the junction unmatched. Germline assignment: CDR1 LGHDT and CDR2 YNNKEL (reference sequence). The CDR3 DNA follows: TGTGCCAGCAGCCGAGACTGGTTGGGACAGGGAGATGGCTACACCTTC. It codes for CASSRDWLGQGDGYTF.